Each of the 24 T cell receptor beta chains below was sequenced from the same sample in a study of long-term antiretroviral therapy in people with HIV. The assay, immunoSEQ v3.0, was run at survey level. TCRdb keeps only in-frame clones here, not all; method: immunoSEQ multiplex PCR. This sample has approximately 15,000 clones, with around 85% found just once. The sequencing here drew on unsorted PBMCs, taken just before starting antiretroviral therapy. The receptors come from a man between 40 and 49 years old with HIV.

The chain combines TRBV10-3 with TRBJ2-5, with 7 bases matching TRBD1. Per germline, CDR1 ENHRY and CDR2 SYGVKD. Unmatched junction bases numbered 5, after V lost 2 bases and J lost 2 bases. The length of the CDR3 is 15 residues. CDR3: CAISEPRQGQETQYF. In DNA, the CDR3 is TGTGCCATCAGTGAGCCTCGACAGGGACAAGAGACCCAGTACTTC.

This chain links TRBV7-9 with TRBJ2-1; 7 nucleotides align to TRBD2. From germline, CDR1 is SEHNR and CDR2 FQNEAQ (reference sequence). Germline trimming cut 1 base from V and 4 bases from J; bases unmatched to any gene: 13. CDR3 length: 18 amino acids. For the CDR3, the DNA is TGTGCCAGCAGCTTAGTTGCGGGACTAACCCTGGGATACAATGAGCAGTTCTTC. Translation gives CASSLVAGLTLGYNEQFF.

The rearrangement joins TRBV13 to TRBJ2-1; D is uncertain. The germline V and J ends were trimmed by 5 bases and 0 bases, with 14 bases remaining between them. Germline V gene sequence: CDR1 PRHDT, CDR2 FYEKMQ (reference sequence). The CDR3 loop spans 16 amino acids. The CDR3 DNA follows: TGTGCCAGCAGCCCCAGACTTGCGAGCTCCTACAATGAGCAGTTCTTC. It yields the protein CASSPRLASSYNEQFF. The variable domain in full, completed from reference TRBV13 and TRBJ2-1, reads AAGVIQSPRHLIKEKRETATLKCYPIPRHDTVYWYQQGPGQDPQFLISFYEKMQSDKGSIPDRFSAQQFSDYHSELNMSSLELGDSALYFCASSPRLASSYNEQFFGPGTRLTVL.

This clone was found a few times. The chain links TRBV9 to TRBJ1-1, with TRBD1 as a possible D gene (5 bases). CDR1 is SGDLS and CDR2 is YYNGEE in the germline V gene. V was trimmed by 2 bases and J by 1 base, leaving 15 bases between them. CDR3 length: 16 amino acids. This chain's CDR3 is CASSVTSGTRNTEAFF. The CDR3 nucleotides are TGTGCCAGCAGCGTGACGTCAGGGACGCGGAACACTGAAGCTTTCTTT.

In this sample, this clone is large (0.1 to 1%). This chain connects TRBV5-6 to TRBJ2-7; D not certain. Germline V gives CDR1 SGHDT, CDR2 YYEEEE. The V and J ends lost 3 bases and 4 bases respectively, with 14 bases between them. The CDR3 is 14 residues long. CDR3 residues: CASSSDPGVYEQYF. The CDR3 DNA reads TGTGCCAGCAGCTCTGACCCTGGGGTATACGAGCAGTACTTC.

This chain's CDR3 is CASSVQGQGQYEQYF. The CDR3 bases are TGTGCCAGCAGTGTTCAGGGACAGGGGCAGTACGAGCAGTACTTC. The chain recombines TRBV6-5 with TRBJ2-7, with 10 nucleotides matching TRBD1. The CDR3 loop spans 15 amino acids. Trimming took 5 bases from V and 4 from J; bases not matched to a gene: 8. Germline CDR1 MNHEY, CDR2 SVGAGI.

The rearrangement joins TRBV27 to TRBJ1-4; D gene unclear. Per the germline V gene, CDR1 is MNHEY and CDR2 is SMNVEV (reference sequence). V gave up 6 bases and J gave up 6 bases, with 17 bases separating them. The CDR3 consists of 15 residues. The CDR3 DNA is TGTGCCAGCAGCGCCACTCCGCACCTGGATGAAAAACTGTTTTTT. It codes for CASSATPHLDEKLFF.

The CDR3 nucleotides read TGTGCCAGCAGCGTCGGGACAAAACTCTCCTACAATGAGCAGTTCTTC. This sequence encodes CASSVGTKLSYNEQFF. The chain carries TRBV9 and TRBJ2-1; D is possibly TRBD1 (6 bases). The CDR3 spans 16 residues. CDR1 is SGDLS, CDR2 YYNGEE, per germline. V was pared by 2 bases and J by 0 bases, with 12 bases between. Variable domain in full (rest from reference TRBV9 and TRBJ2-1): DSGVTQTPKHLITATGQRVTLRCSPRSGDLSVYWYQQSLDQGLQFLIQYYNGEERAKGNILERFSAQQFPDLHSELNLSSLELGDSALYFCASSVGTKLSYNEQFFGPGTRLTVL.

This chain connects TRBV2 to TRBJ2-2, with D perhaps TRBD1 or TRBD2 (5 bases each). The germline CDR1 and CDR2 sequences are SNHLY and FYNNEI. V dropped 0 bases and J dropped 6 bases, with 20 bases sitting between them. This CDR3 region has 18 residues. The CDR3 coding sequence is TGTGCCAGCAGTGAAGCGCGGCCGGTTGGGGGTGAGCCCGGGGAGCTGTTTTTT. Translation gives CASSEARPVGGEPGELFF. The whole variable domain, filled in from reference TRBV2 and TRBJ2-2, reads EPEVTQTPSHQVTQMGQEVILRCVPISNHLYFYWYRQILGQKVEFLVSFYNNEISEKSEIFDDQFSVERPDGSNFTLKIRSTKLEDSAMYFCASSEARPVGGEPGELFFGEGSRLTVL.

This clone was counted a few times. The chain couples TRBV25-1 to TRBJ2-3, with 7 positions matching TRBD2. Germline CDR1 is MGHDK and CDR2 is SYGVNS. This CDR3 spans 14 amino acids. V gave up 5 bases and J gave up 0 bases; unmatched junction bases: 2. The CDR3 here is CASSKLASTDTQYF. The DNA of the CDR3 is TGTGCCAGCAGTAAACTAGCGAGCACAGATACGCAGTATTTT. Based on the CDR3 plus reference TRBV25-1 and TRBJ2-3, the full variable domain is EADIYQTPRYLVIGTGKKITLECSQTMGHDKMYWYQQDPGMELHLIHYSYGVNSTEKGDLSSESTVSRIRTEHFPLTLESARPSHTSQYLCASSKLASTDTQYFGPGTRLTVL.

The CDR3 DNA follows: TGTGCCAGCAGTTTAGGGGCAGCATACGAGCAGTACTTC. It yields the protein CASSLGAAYEQYF. The chain couples TRBV27 to TRBJ2-7; tentative D call: TRBD1 (5 bases). The V end was cut by 2 bases, the J end by 4 bases, with 9 bases between. This CDR3 is built from 13 residues. CDR1 and CDR2 (germline): MNHEY, SMNVEV (reference sequence).

The chain uses TRBV12-5 and TRBJ2-6, with D unclear. Germline V gene lookup returns CDR1 LGHNT and CDR2 FRNRAP. Trimming shortened V by 1 base and J by 0 bases, and 10 bases separated the two germline ends. CDR3 length: 17 amino acids. The chain's CDR3 is CASGLALRRSGANVLTF. The DNA for the CDR3 is TGTGCTAGTGGTTTGGCCCTACGGCGCTCTGGGGCCAACGTCCTGACTTTC.

CDR3 bases: TGTGCCAGTAGTAGGGGGTCCGGGACGACTGAAGCTTTCTTT. Residues: CASSRGSGTTEAFF. V is TRBV19 and J is TRBJ1-1, with a tentative D call TRBD1 (5 bases). The CDR3 has 14 amino acids. CDR1 is LNHDA and CDR2 is SQIVND in the germline V gene (reference sequence). Deletions cut 4 bases from V and 5 bases from J, with 14 bases between.

There are a few counts of this clone. The genes are TRBV11-2 and TRBJ1-5; perhaps TRBD1 as D (5 bases). CDR1 and CDR2 from the germline V gene are SGHAT and FQNNGV. The ends were cut back, 5 bases at V and 0 bases at J, with 11 bases in the middle. The CDR3 covers 15 residues. In DNA form, the CDR3 reads TGTGCCAGCAGCGTGGACACCTTTAGCAATCAGCCCCAGCATTTT. Amino acids: CASSVDTFSNQPQHF.

This clone has only a few counts. The CDR3 bases are TGTGCCAGTAGAGTATATTTCGGGACGGTACAAACGAACACCGGGGAGCTGTTTTTT. It yields the protein CASRVYFGTVQTNTGELFF. The V gene is TRBV19, the J gene TRBJ2-2, with D perhaps given as TRBD1 or TRBD2 (5 bases each). The CDR3 length is 19 residues. Germline V lookup: CDR1 LNHDA, CDR2 SQIVND (reference sequence). V was pared by 6 bases and J by 0 bases, with 23 bases between. The full variable domain, rest sourced from reference TRBV19 and TRBJ2-2, is DGGITQSPKYLFRKEGQNVTLSCEQNLNHDAMYWYRQDPGQGLRLIYYSQIVNDFQKGDIAEGYSVSREKKESFPLTVTSAQKNPTAFYLCASRVYFGTVQTNTGELFFGEGSRLTVL.

The rearrangement joins TRBV14 to TRBJ2-3, with 8 bases fitting TRBD1. This CDR3 contains 13 residues. Per germline, CDR1 SGHDN and CDR2 FVKESK. V shed 4 bases, J shed 11 bases, and the junction held 8 bases outside the gene matches. CDR3 in amino acids: CASSPMTGEGQYF. In nucleotides, the CDR3 is TGTGCCAGCAGCCCCATGACAGGGGAAGGGCAGTATTTT.

The gene calls are TRBV5-5 and TRBJ1-2; tentatively, D is TRBD1 (6 bases). The CDR3 is 12 residues long. Germline CDR1 is SGHKS and CDR2 is YYEKEE (reference sequence). Trimming took off 7 bases at V and 6 bases at J, with 13 bases between the two ends. The CDR3 sequence is CASVAGGHGYTF. The CDR3 DNA is TGTGCCAGCGTGGCGGGGGGGCATGGCTACACCTTC.

The chain links TRBV29-1 to TRBJ2-7, with 9 bases aligning to TRBD1. Germline values: CDR1 SQVTM, CDR2 ANQGSEA. Trimming at V came to 6 bases and at J to 5 bases, leaving 8 bases not matched to a gene. The CDR3 is 13 amino acids. The CDR3 reads CSVRTGVGDEQYF. DNA of the CDR3: TGCAGCGTCCGGACAGGGGTGGGTGACGAGCAGTACTTC.

This chain connects TRBV13 to TRBJ1-1; D gene ambiguous. Germline CDR1 PRHDT, CDR2 FYEKMQ (reference sequence). The CDR3 has 10 residues. Trimming shortened V by 0 bases and J by 9 bases, and 2 bases separated the two germline ends. The CDR3 nucleotides are TGTGCCAGCAGCTTAGGACAAGCTTTCTTT. Encoded protein: CASSLGQAFF.

The chain links TRBV28 to TRBJ2-7, with D perhaps TRBD2 (6 bases). Trimming removed 5 bases from V and 2 bases from J, with 10 bases in between. The CDR3 consists of 13 residues. Germline V CDR1 and CDR2: MDHEN, SYDVKM. CDR3: CASSLSGAYEQYF. The CDR3 DNA reads TGTGCCAGCAGTCTCTCGGGGGCCTACGAGCAGTACTTC. The entire variable domain, with the rest obtained from reference TRBV28 and TRBJ2-7, is as follows: DVKVTQSSRYLVKRTGEKVFLECVQDMDHENMFWYRQDPGLGLRLIYFSYDVKMKEKGDIPEGYSVSREKKERFSLILESASTNQTSMYLCASSLSGAYEQYFGPGTRLTVT.

This chain uses TRBV4-1 with TRBJ2-3; the D is unclear. This CDR3 region has 13 residues. Deletions cut 0 bases from V and 2 bases from J, with 3 bases between. Per the germline V gene, CDR1 is MGHRA and CDR2 is YSYEKL. The CDR3 DNA reads as TGCGCCAGCAGCCAAGAGTACACAGATACGCAGTATTTT. It encodes CASSQEYTDTQYF.

The rearrangement uses TRBV11-2 and TRBJ1-4, with D possibly matching TRBD1 (5 bases). The CDR3 runs to 13 residues. Germline loops: CDR1 SGHAT, CDR2 FQNNGV. Trimming left V 0 bases short and J 10 bases short, with 9 bases between. CDR3 in DNA: TGTGCCAGCAGCTTAGAGACAGCTTCAAAACTGTTTTTT. The encoded protein is CASSLETASKLFF.

The table lists this clone with a count of one. The chain couples TRBV5-1 to TRBJ1-1, with TRBD1 matching 8 bases. The germline gives CDR1 SGHRS, CDR2 YFSETQ. The CDR3 is 15 residues long. With 4 bases clipped from V and 4 bases from J, the junction kept 9 bases outside the gene matches. CDR3 loop: CASSGMTGVGTEAFF. As DNA, the CDR3 is TGCGCCAGCAGCGGAATGACAGGGGTCGGCACTGAAGCTTTCTTT. Full variable domain (rest looked up from reference TRBV5-1 and TRBJ1-1): KAGVTQTPRYLIKTRGQQVTLSCSPISGHRSVSWYQQTPGQGLQFLFEYFSETQRNKGNFPGRFSGRQFSNSRSEMNVSTLELGDSALYLCASSGMTGVGTEAFFGQGTRLTVV.

The chain employs TRBV7-8 and TRBJ1-2; TRBD1 agrees at 7 bases. V lost 5 bases, J lost 4 bases, and 4 bases stayed unmatched. From germline, CDR1 is SGHVS and CDR2 FQNEAQ. This CDR3 contains 13 residues. The CDR3 spells CASSKTGLYGYTF. The CDR3 nucleotides are TGTGCCAGCAGCAAGACAGGGCTCTATGGCTACACCTTC.